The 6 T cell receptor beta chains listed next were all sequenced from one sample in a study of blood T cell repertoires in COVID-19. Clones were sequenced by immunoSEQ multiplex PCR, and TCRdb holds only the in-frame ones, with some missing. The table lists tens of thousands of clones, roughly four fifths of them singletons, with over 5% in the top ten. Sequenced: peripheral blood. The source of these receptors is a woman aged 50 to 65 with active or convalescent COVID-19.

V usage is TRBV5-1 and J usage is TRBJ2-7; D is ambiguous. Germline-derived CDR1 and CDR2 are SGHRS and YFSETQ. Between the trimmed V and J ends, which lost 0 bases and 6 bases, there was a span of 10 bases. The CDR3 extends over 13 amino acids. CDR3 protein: CASSLAGSFEQYF. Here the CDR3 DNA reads TGCGCCAGCAGCTTGGCCGGGTCGTTCGAGCAGTACTTC.

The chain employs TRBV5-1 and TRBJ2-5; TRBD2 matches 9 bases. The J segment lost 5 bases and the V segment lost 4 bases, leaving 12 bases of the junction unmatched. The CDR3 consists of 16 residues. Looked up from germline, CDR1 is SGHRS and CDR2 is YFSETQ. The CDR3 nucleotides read TGCGCCAGCAGCGGATTAGCGGGAGCGCCGGGGGAGACCCAGTACTTC. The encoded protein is CASSGLAGAPGETQYF.

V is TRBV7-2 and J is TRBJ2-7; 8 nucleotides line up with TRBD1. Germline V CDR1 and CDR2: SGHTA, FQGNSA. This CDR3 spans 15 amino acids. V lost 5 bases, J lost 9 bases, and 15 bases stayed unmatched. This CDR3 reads CASSPGTGLQVGQYF. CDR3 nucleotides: TGTGCCAGCAGCCCGGGGACAGGACTACAAGTTGGGCAGTACTTC.

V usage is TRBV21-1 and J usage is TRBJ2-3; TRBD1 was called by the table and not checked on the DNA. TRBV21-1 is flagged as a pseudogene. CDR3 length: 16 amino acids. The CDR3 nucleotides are TGTGCCAGCAGCCCTCTACAGAACCCTAGCACAGATACGCAGTATTTT. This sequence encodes CASSPLQNPSTDTQYF.

CDR3 sequence (DNA): TGCGCCAGCAGCTTTCCGGGGACAGGGGTCGACGAGCAGTACTTC. It encodes CASSFPGTGVDEQYF. This rearrangement joins TRBV5-1 to TRBJ2-7, with 10 bases matching TRBD1. Germline V gene lookup returns CDR1 SGHRS and CDR2 YFSETQ. J gave up 5 bases and V 2 bases, and 7 bases lay outside the gene matches. The CDR3 is 15 amino acids.

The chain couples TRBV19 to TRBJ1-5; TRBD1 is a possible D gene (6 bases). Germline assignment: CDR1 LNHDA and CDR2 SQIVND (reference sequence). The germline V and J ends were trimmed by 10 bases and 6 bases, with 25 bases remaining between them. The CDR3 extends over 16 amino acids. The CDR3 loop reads CATTLKDSRWAQPQHF. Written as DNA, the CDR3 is TGTGCCACGACCCTAAAGGACAGCCGATGGGCTCAGCCCCAGCATTTT. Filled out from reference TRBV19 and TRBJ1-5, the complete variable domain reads DGGITQSPKYLFRKEGQNVTLSCEQNLNHDAMYWYRQDPGQGLRLIYYSQIVNDFQKGDIAEGYSVSREKKESFPLTVTSAQKNPTAFYLCATTLKDSRWAQPQHFGDGTRLSIL.